Reported below is one TCR beta chain. This entry comes from a study of T cell changes during pregnancy in multiple sclerosis. Trimming took 2 bases from V and 0 from J, leaving 11 bases between them. The CDR3 extends over 16 amino acids. The germline V gene encodes CDR1 MNHNY and CDR2 SVGAGI (reference sequence). Assay used: immunoSEQ multiplex PCR; TCRdb lists only in-frame clones, some missing. Here the sample spans about 83,000 clones, 90% to 95% being singletons. The chain employs TRBV6-6 and TRBJ1-5; tentative D call: TRBD1 (6 bases). This TCR came from a female donor with multiple sclerosis, enrolled in a pregnancy study. The sequencing here drew on peripheral blood, taken in the second trimester of pregnancy. The CDR3: CASSYGGSNSNQPQHF. The CDR3 DNA sequence: TGTGCCAGCAGTTACGGGGGCAGTAATAGCAATCAGCCCCAGCATTTT.